The entry that follows covers one T cell receptor (beta chain) sequence. As yet, its antigen is unknown. One entry per CDR3 protein results from TCRdb running MiXCR on the RT-PCR reads. The data show some 300,000 distinct CDR3 sequences, about 20% seen once. Germline-derived CDR1 and CDR2 are SGHVS and FQNEAQ. Trimming cost V 3 bases and J 0 bases, with 6 bases left between them. CDR3 length equals 14 residues. The sample belongs to a study of response to subunit inactivated influenza vaccine. Findings and caveats of the study: The study's authors posited that every seasonal influenza vaccination enlists few new T cells.

This sequence was found in a man between 50 and 75 years old who received an inactivated influenza vaccine. The V and J genes are TRBV7-8 and TRBJ1-5; D gene uncertain. Sequenced material: PBMCs from blood, taken about 19 months after vaccination. The CDR3 sequence: CASSFENSNQPQHF. The DNA for the CDR3 is TGTGCCAGCAGCTTCGAGAATAGCAATCAGCCCCAGCATTTT. The full variable domain, rest sourced from reference TRBV7-8 and TRBJ1-5, is GAGVSQSPRYKVAKRGQDVALRCDPISGHVSLFWYQQALGQGPEFLTYFQNEAQLDKSGLPSDRFFAERPEGSVSTLKIQRTQQEDSAVYLCASSFENSNQPQHFGDGTRLSIL.